The 23 T cell receptor beta chains in this list originate from one sample, sequenced in a study of blood T cell repertoires in COVID-19. Using immunoSEQ multiplex PCR, the repertoire was profiled, and TCRdb retains in-frame clones only, with some absent. The table lists 300,000 to 350,000 clones, 90% of them singletons, with 3.5% to 4.5% in the top ten. The sample comprised PBMCs or T cells enriched from blood (not recorded which). These receptors all stem from a woman in her late teens or twenties with acute COVID-19.

The rearrangement uses TRBV7-2 and TRBJ1-3; a possible D gene is TRBD1 (5 bases). Germline V gives CDR1 SGHTA, CDR2 FQGNSA. V lost 4 bases to trimming and J lost 4 bases, with 14 bases between them. The CDR3 spans 15 residues. This CDR3 reads CASSSYLDSGNTIYF. The CDR3, as DNA: TGTGCCAGCAGCTCCTACCTTGACAGCGGAAACACCATATATTTT.

This chain uses TRBV27 with TRBJ1-5; D perhaps matches TRBD1 (5 bases). CDR3 length: 13 amino acids. Trimming stripped 2 bases from V and 7 bases from J, with 9 bases between. From germline, CDR1 is MNHEY and CDR2 SMNVEV (reference sequence). The CDR3 DNA reads as TGTGCCAGCAGTTTACAGGGCGACCAGCCCCAGCATTTT. Translating it yields CASSLQGDQPQHF.

Worth noting for this clone: At the DNA level, this CDR3 is encoded by other sequences in the same sample as well. CDR3 sequence: CSAATGMNTEAFF. CDR3 DNA sequence: TGCAGCGCAGCGACAGGGATGAACACTGAAGCTTTCTTT. The chain joins TRBV29-1 to TRBJ1-1; 7 bases line up with TRBD1. This CDR3 has 13 amino acids. CDR1 is SQVTM and CDR2 is ANQGSEA in the germline V gene. Trimming at V came to 7 bases and at J to 0 bases, leaving 5 bases not matched to a gene.

The rearrangement uses TRBV28 and TRBJ2-3; 16 bases line up with TRBD2. The length of the CDR3 is 18 residues. V shed 6 bases and J 7 bases; nucleotides not matched to a gene: 13. Germline V gene sequence: CDR1 MDHEN, CDR2 SYDVKM. The CDR3 DNA reads as TGTGCCAGCAGCCCCCCGGGACTAGCGGGAGGGCCCGTCAATACGCAGTATTTT. Translating it yields CASSPPGLAGGPVNTQYF.

The DNA for the CDR3 is TGTGCCAGCAGCTTTGGGACAGTGGTATACAATCAGCCCCAGCATTTT. Translation: CASSFGTVVYNQPQHF. This sequence joins TRBV5-8 and TRBJ1-5, with 7 bases lining up with TRBD1. The CDR3 is 16 residues long. V gave up 2 bases and J gave up 3 bases; unmatched junction bases: 8. CDR1 SGHTS and CDR2 YDEGEE come from the germline V gene.

The rearrangement uses TRBV7-3 and TRBJ2-1; D is perhaps TRBD2 (6 bases). The CDR3 totals 14 residues. CDR1 SGHTA and CDR2 FQGTGA come from the germline V gene. V lost 3 bases, J lost 3 bases, and 9 bases lay in between. The CDR3 DNA sequence: TGTGCCAGCAGCTTCGCGGGAAACTACAATGAGCAGTTCTTC. The encoded protein is CASSFAGNYNEQFF.

The chain couples TRBV10-2 to TRBJ2-7; weak D call: TRBD2 (6 bases). V lost 3 bases, J lost 3 bases, and 12 bases lay in between. In germline, CDR1 is WSHSY, CDR2 SAAADI. The CDR3 runs 14 residues. The DNA of the CDR3 is TGCGCCAGCAGTGATGGAGGAGGGTACTACGAGCAGTACTTC. This translates into CASSDGGGYYEQYF.

The count of this clone is one. J is TRBJ1-5 and V is TRBV7-3; 7 bases are shared with TRBD1. Losses at the gene ends were 5 bases for V and 0 bases for J; bases not matched to a gene: 7. The germline V gene has CDR1 SGHTA and CDR2 FQGTGA. This CDR3 is 16 amino acids long. The chain's CDR3 is CASSLYGTVSNQPQHF. CDR3 nucleotides: TGTGCCAGCAGCCTGTATGGGACAGTTAGCAATCAGCCCCAGCATTTT. The full variable domain, in which reference TRBV7-3 and TRBJ1-5 provide the parts outside the CDR3, is GAGVSQTPSNKVTEKGKYVELRCDPISGHTALYWYRQSLGQGPEFLIYFQGTGAADDSGLPNDRFFAVRPEGSVSTLKIQRTERGDSAVYLCASSLYGTVSNQPQHFGDGTRLSIL.

The V gene is TRBV5-1, the J gene TRBJ1-1; TRBD1 is a possible D gene (5 bases). V was trimmed by 3 bases and J by 3 bases, leaving 9 bases between them. The CDR3 is made up of 13 amino acids. The germline V gene has CDR1 SGHRS and CDR2 YFSETQ. The CDR3 reads CASSSDTDTEAFF. The CDR3 nucleotides read TGCGCCAGCAGCTCGGACACGGACACTGAAGCTTTCTTT.

V is TRBV5-5 and J is TRBJ2-7; D is possibly TRBD2 (6 bases). V was clipped by 2 bases and J by 6 bases, with 21 bases between them. Germline values: CDR1 SGHKS, CDR2 YYEKEE (reference sequence). CDR3 size: 16 residues. The CDR3 region has the DNA TGTGCCAGCAGCTTCGACTTTGTTAGGGCGGGGCGCGAGCAGTACTTC. Encoded protein: CASSFDFVRAGREQYF. Full variable domain (missing parts from reference TRBV5-5 and TRBJ2-7): DAGVTQSPTHLIKTRGQQVTLRCSPISGHKSVSWYQQVLGQGPQFIFQYYEKEERGRGNFPDRFSARQFPNYSSELNVNALLLGDSALYLCASSFDFVRAGREQYFGPGTRLTVT.

The CDR3 is CASRREDGLQETQYF. The CDR3 nucleotides read TGTGCCAGTAGGAGGGAGGACGGGTTACAAGAGACCCAGTACTTC. This sequence joins TRBV19 and TRBJ2-5; weak D call: TRBD2 (6 bases). CDR3 length equals 15 residues. Germline-derived CDR1 and CDR2 are LNHDA and SQIVND (reference sequence). Trimming took 6 bases from V and 2 from J, leaving 16 bases between them. Complete variable domain (other parts from reference TRBV19 and TRBJ2-5): DGGITQSPKYLFRKEGQNVTLSCEQNLNHDAMYWYRQDPGQGLRLIYYSQIVNDFQKGDIAEGYSVSREKKESFPLTVTSAQKNPTAFYLCASRREDGLQETQYFGPGTRLLVL.

The V gene is TRBV10-3, the J gene TRBJ2-4, with TRBD1 identical over 7 bases. Germline V gene lookup returns CDR1 ENHRY and CDR2 SYGVKD. Trimming took 0 bases from V and 4 from J; bases not matched to a gene: 0. This CDR3 comprises 14 residues. The CDR3 region has the DNA TGTGCCATCAGTGAGTCGACAGGGAAAAACATTCAGTACTTC. It codes for CAISESTGKNIQYF.

The genes are TRBV7-2 and TRBJ1-2, with 8 bases matching TRBD1. V shed 1 base, J shed 2 bases, and the junction held 0 bases outside the gene matches. The CDR3 loop spans 14 amino acids. Germline V gene sequence: CDR1 SGHTA, CDR2 FQGNSA. CDR3 DNA: TGTGCCAGCAGCTTAGGACAGGGGAACTATGGCTACACCTTC. Protein product: CASSLGQGNYGYTF.

The chain couples TRBV24-1 to TRBJ2-6; 8 nucleotides line up with TRBD2. The length of the CDR3 is 17 residues. Germline-derived CDR1 and CDR2 are KGHDR and SFDVKD. After removal of 5 bases from V and 4 bases from J, the junction contained 9 bases not matched to a gene. CDR3 residues: CATSVGGAGAGANVLTF. The CDR3 nucleotides are TGTGCCACCAGTGTGGGGGGAGCGGGAGCCGGGGCCAACGTCCTGACTTTC.

This chain joins TRBV14 and TRBJ2-7; possibly TRBD2 for D (6 bases). Between the trimmed V and J ends, which lost 4 bases and 6 bases, there was a span of 22 bases. The germline CDR1 and CDR2 sequences are SGHDN and FVKESK. The CDR3 length is 16 residues. The CDR3 sequence: CASSRSTLAPSAEQYF. The CDR3 DNA sequence: TGTGCCAGCAGCCGAAGCACCCTAGCGCCTTCAGCCGAGCAGTACTTC.

The V call is TRBV5-1, the J call TRBJ2-5, with TRBD1 matching 7 bases. The junction had 4 bases not matched to a gene; V was cut back by 0 bases and J by 2 bases. The V gene's germline CDR1 is SGHRS and CDR2 YFSETQ. There are 15 residues in the CDR3. The CDR3 protein is CASSLVGTAQETQYF. The CDR3 nucleotides read TGCGCCAGCAGCTTGGTTGGGACAGCACAAGAGACCCAGTACTTC.

The V gene is TRBV28, the J gene TRBJ1-2; TRBD1 matches at 10 bases. CDR1 MDHEN and CDR2 SYDVKM come from the germline V gene. The CDR3 is made up of 16 amino acids. Unmatched junction bases numbered 12, after V lost 6 bases and J lost 5 bases. CDR3 sequence: CASSRDRGVFVYGYTF. CDR3 DNA: TGTGCCAGCAGCCGGGACAGGGGCGTGTTCGTGTATGGCTACACCTTC.

The chain recombines TRBV10-3 with TRBJ1-5; D perhaps matches TRBD1 (6 bases). V lost 6 bases and J lost 3, with 9 bases in between. The CDR3 sequence is 13 residues long. CDR1 is ENHRY, CDR2 SYGVKD, per germline. The CDR3 loop reads CAIRDRDNQPQHF. Written as DNA, the CDR3 is TGTGCCATCAGGGACAGAGACAATCAGCCCCAGCATTTT.

The chain uses TRBV21-1 and TRBJ2-5; the tabulated D call, TRBD2, remains unverified against the DNA. TRBV21-1 is an annotated pseudogene. The CDR3 covers 15 residues. Here the CDR3 DNA reads TGTGCCAGCAGCAAAGTAGCGGGAGGCCTAGAGACCCAGTACTTC. Translating gives CASSKVAGGLETQYF.

The chain employs TRBV7-9 and TRBJ1-2; D is perhaps TRBD1 (6 bases). The V gene's germline CDR1 is SEHNR and CDR2 FQNEAQ (reference sequence). V was pared by 4 bases and J by 2 bases, with 11 bases between. This CDR3 has 14 residues. The chain's CDR3 is CASSYRQDNYGYTF. The CDR3 nucleotides read TGTGCCAGCAGCTACCGACAGGACAACTATGGCTACACCTTC.

The V call is TRBV4-1, the J call TRBJ1-1, with 7 positions matching TRBD1. With V trimmed by 5 bases and J by 6 bases, 9 bases remained unmatched. The CDR3 is made up of 14 amino acids. Germline CDR1 MGHRA, CDR2 YSYEKL. The CDR3 reads CASSDSRGEAEAFF. The CDR3 DNA is TGCGCCAGCAGCGACAGCAGGGGGGAGGCTGAAGCTTTCTTT.

The V gene is TRBV5-1, the J gene TRBJ1-3; D is possibly TRBD1 (5 bases). CDR1 and CDR2 (germline): SGHRS, YFSETQ. CDR3 length: 17 residues. The V gene lost 3 bases and the J gene lost 0 bases, with 16 bases spanning the gap. The CDR3 DNA is TGCGCCAGCAGCTGGACCCCGAGACAGCACTCTGGAAACACCATATATTTT. Residues: CASSWTPRQHSGNTIYF.

The chain joins TRBV4-1 to TRBJ1-2, with 7 bases that match TRBD1. Trimming took 5 bases from V and 4 from J; bases not matched to a gene: 13. In germline, CDR1 is MGHRA, CDR2 YSYEKL. The CDR3 consists of 16 residues. CDR3 nucleotide sequence: TGCGCCAGCAGCGGGGCCTGGACAGGAGAAGCCTATGGCTACACCTTC. It translates to CASSGAWTGEAYGYTF.